This T cell receptor beta chain comes out of a study of T cell responses to AZD1222 COVID-19 vaccine. General study results and limits: Receipt of two AZD1222 doses was followed by a rise in Spike-specific TCR breadth and depth. White British people made up most donors, females outnumbered males, and clonal diversity was possibly underestimated. Every sample of the repertoires postdated the peak T cell response.

Assay used: immunoSEQ multiplex PCR; TCRdb lists only in-frame clones, some missing. Counted here are approximately 150,000 clones, 92% occurring once; the ten biggest clones make up 3.3%. The CDR3 sequence is 15 residues long. Germline lookup yields CDR1 LNHNV and CDR2 YYDKDF (reference sequence). The germline V and J ends were trimmed by 0 bases and 0 bases, with 5 bases remaining between them. Comments on this clone: What it recognizes is unknown.

The J gene is TRBJ2-2, the V gene TRBV15, with D unresolved. Here the sequenced sample was peripheral blood, taken 28 days after the second AZD1222 dose. The clonotype was recovered from an adult who received the AZD1222 COVID-19 vaccine. DNA for the CDR3: TGTGCCACCAGCAGAGATAGGGCGAACACCGGGGAGCTGTTTTTT. It codes for CATSRDRANTGELFF.